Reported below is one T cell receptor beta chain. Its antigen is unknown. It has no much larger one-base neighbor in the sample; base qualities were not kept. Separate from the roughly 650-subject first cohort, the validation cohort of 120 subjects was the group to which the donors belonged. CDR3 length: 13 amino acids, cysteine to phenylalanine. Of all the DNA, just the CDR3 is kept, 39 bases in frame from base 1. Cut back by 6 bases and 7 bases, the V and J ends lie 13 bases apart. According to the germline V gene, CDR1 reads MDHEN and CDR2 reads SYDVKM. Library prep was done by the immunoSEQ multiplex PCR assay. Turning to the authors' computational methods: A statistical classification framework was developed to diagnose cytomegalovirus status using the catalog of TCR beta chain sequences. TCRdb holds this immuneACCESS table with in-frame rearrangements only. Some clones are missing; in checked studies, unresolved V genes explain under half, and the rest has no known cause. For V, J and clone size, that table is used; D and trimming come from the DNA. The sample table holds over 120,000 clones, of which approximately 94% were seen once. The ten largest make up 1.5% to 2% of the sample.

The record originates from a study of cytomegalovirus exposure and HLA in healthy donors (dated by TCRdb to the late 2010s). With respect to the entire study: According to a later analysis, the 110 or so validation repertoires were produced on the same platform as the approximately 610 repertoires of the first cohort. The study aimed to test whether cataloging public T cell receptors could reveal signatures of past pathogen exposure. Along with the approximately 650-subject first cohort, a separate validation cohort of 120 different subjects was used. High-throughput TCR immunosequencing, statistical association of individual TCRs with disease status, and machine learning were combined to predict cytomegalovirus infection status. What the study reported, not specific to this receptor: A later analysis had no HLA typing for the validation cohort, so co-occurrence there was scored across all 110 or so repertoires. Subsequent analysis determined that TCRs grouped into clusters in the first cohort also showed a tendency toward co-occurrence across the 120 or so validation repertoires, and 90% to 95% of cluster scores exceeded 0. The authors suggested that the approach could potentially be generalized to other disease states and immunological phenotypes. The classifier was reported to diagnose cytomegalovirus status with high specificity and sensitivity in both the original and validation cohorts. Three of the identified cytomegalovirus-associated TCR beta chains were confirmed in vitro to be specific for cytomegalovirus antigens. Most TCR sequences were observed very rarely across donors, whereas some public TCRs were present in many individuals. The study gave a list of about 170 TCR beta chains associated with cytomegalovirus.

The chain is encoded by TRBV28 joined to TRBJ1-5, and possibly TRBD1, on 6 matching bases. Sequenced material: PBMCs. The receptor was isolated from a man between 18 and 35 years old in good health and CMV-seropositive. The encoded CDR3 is CASSRTGIQPQHF. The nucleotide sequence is TGTGCCAGCAGCCGCACAGGGATCCAGCCCCAGCATTTT.